The rows below give T cell receptor beta chains drawn from one sample of a study of regulatory T cells in long-lasting Graves disease. TCRdb used MiXCR to reprocess the multiplex PCR reads, holding one entry per CDR3 protein. The table lists under 450,000 distinct CDR3 sequences, under 20% of them singletons. Another study also made use of these data, one on T cells in Graves' hyperthyroidism and ophthalmopathy.

This specimen was peripheral blood mononuclear cells (PBMCs), taken at new diagnosis, from a patient treated with antithyroid drugs. These receptors were taken from a woman under 30 with Graves disease. CDR3s include the opening cysteine and the closing phenylalanine or tryptophan. Each record gives: CDR3 length, J gene, clone size, V gene, D gene, CDR3 protein, CDR3 DNA. The D gene is left open where the match is weak. Size values are once, few and many counts, or a class for expanded clones, and some rows have none.

>17|TRBJ1-6|few|TRBV3-1|.
CASSQTPSGTYNSPLHF
TGTGCCAGCAGCCAAACCCCGTCAGGGACCTATAATTCACCCCTCCACTTT
>15|TRBJ2-3|few|TRBV6-1|TRBD1
CASTLLGQGADTQYF
TGTGCCAGCACCCTTCTCGGACAGGGGGCAGATACGCAGTATTTT
>15|TRBJ2-1|.|TRBV19|TRBD2
CASSITSGRGNEQFF
TGTGCCAGTAGTATAACTAGCGGGAGGGGGAATGAGCAGTTCTTC
>14|TRBJ2-5|many|TRBV5-4|.
CASSLFGFGETQYF
TGTGCCAGCAGCTTGTTCGGCTTCGGAGAGACCCAGTACTTC
>14|TRBJ2-3|many|TRBV27|.
CASSLGGGLATQYF
TGTGCCAGCAGTTTAGGGGGAGGCTTGGCTACGCAGTATTTT
>13|TRBJ1-1|few|TRBV14|TRBD1
CASSPDRAGKAFF
TGTGCCAGCAGTCCCGACAGGGCAGGGAAGGCTTTCTTT
>14|TRBJ2-7|many|TRBV7-9|.
CASSPTERSYEQYF
TGTGCCAGCAGCCCCACAGAGAGATCCTACGAGCAGTACTTC
>16|TRBJ1-4|many|TRBV11-2|.
CASSRGLAKGAEKLFF
TGTGCCAGCAGCCGTGGATTGGCCAAGGGAGCTGAAAAACTGTTTTTT
>15|TRBJ2-7|few|TRBV4-1|.
CASRFDNRGLYEQYF
TGCGCCAGCAGATTCGACAACCGAGGTCTCTACGAGCAGTACTTC
>17|TRBJ2-2|many|TRBV20-1|TRBD1
CSAMIITGGSNTGELFF
TGCAGTGCTATGATAATAACAGGGGGCTCCAACACCGGGGAGCTGTTTTTT
>16|TRBJ2-1|many|TRBV5-1|TRBD1
CASRGQGARYNNEQFF
TGCGCCAGCAGGGGACAGGGGGCTAGGTACAACAATGAGCAGTTCTTC
>14|TRBJ1-1|.|TRBV2|TRBD1
CAGRTGRVWTEAFF
TGTGCCGGACGGACAGGGAGGGTTTGGACTGAAGCTTTCTTT
>16|TRBJ2-5|few|TRBV9|.
CASSVDQSLGQETQYF
TGTGCCAGCAGCGTAGATCAGTCCCTCGGCCAAGAGACCCAGTACTTC
>14|TRBJ1-1|.|TRBV5-1|TRBD1
CASSNRDRGTEAFF
TGCGCCAGTTCAAACCGGGACAGGGGTACTGAAGCTTTCTTT
>19|TRBJ2-2|many|TRBV2|TRBD2
CASSTGTSGGLANTGELFF
TGTGCCAGCAGCACAGGGACTAGCGGGGGCTTAGCGAACACCGGGGAGCTGTTTTTT
>14|TRBJ1-2|many|TRBV3-1|.
CASSRAGVGDGYTF
TGTGCCAGCAGCCGCGCGGGGGTGGGTGACGGCTACACCTTC
>12|TRBJ1-1|.|TRBV3-1|.
CASSQGVSEAFF
TGTGCCAGCAGCCAGGGAGTGAGTGAAGCTTTCTTT
>14|TRBJ1-5|many|TRBV12-3/TRBV12-4|.
CASSPRGSNQPQHF
TGTGCCAGCAGTCCCAGGGGTAGCAATCAGCCCCAGCATTTT
>15|TRBJ1-1|.|TRBV19|TRBD1
CASSPGRQGAAEAFF
TGTGCCAGTAGCCCTGGTAGGCAGGGGGCGGCTGAAGCTTTCTTT
>11|TRBJ2-1|many|TRBV5-1|.
CASLDGTEQFF
TGCGCCAGTCTCGACGGCACTGAGCAGTTCTTC
>16|TRBJ1-3|few|TRBV6-5|.
CASSYSRTAGGNTIYF
TGTGCCAGCAGTTACTCTAGGACAGCAGGTGGAAACACCATATATTTT
>14|TRBJ1-3|many|TRBV30|.
CAWTVGGPGNTIYF
TGTGCCTGGACAGTGGGCGGTCCTGGAAACACCATATATTTT
>15|TRBJ2-3|.|TRBV6-1|.
CASSDRGILSDTQYF
TGTGCCAGCAGTGATCGGGGTATCCTATCAGATACGCAGTATTTT
>13|TRBJ1-2|many|TRBV11-2|.
CASSLGEVYGYTF
TGTGCCAGCAGCTTAGGGGAGGTCTACGGCTACACCTTC
>15|TRBJ2-7|.|TRBV11-2|TRBD1
CASSTGQGNSYEQYF
TGTGCCAGCAGCACGGGACAGGGTAACTCCTACGAGCAGTACTTC
>15|TRBJ1-2|many|TRBV5-1|.
CASTVTGQANYGYTF
TGCGCCAGCACCGTCACGGGGCAGGCTAACTATGGCTACACCTTC
>14|TRBJ1-5|many|TRBV7-9|.
CASSFSDLNQPQHF
TGTGCCAGCAGCTTTAGCGATCTGAATCAGCCCCAGCATTTT
>14|TRBJ1-1|many|TRBV30|TRBD1
CAGTESGGSTEAFF
TGTGCCGGGACAGAGTCCGGCGGGTCCACTGAAGCTTTCTTT
>15|TRBJ1-1|many|TRBV5-4|.
CASSALTGVSTEAFF
TGTGCCAGCAGCGCACTGACCGGGGTGAGCACTGAAGCTTTCTTT
>15|TRBJ2-5|.|TRBV24-1|TRBD2
CATSDWTSGSFEQYF
TGTGCCACCAGTGATTGGACTAGCGGGAGTTTTGAGCAGTACTTC
>13|TRBJ2-5|many|TRBV28|.
CASFKTSQETQYF
TGTGCCAGCTTTAAGACATCCCAAGAGACCCAGTACTTC
>14|TRBJ1-4|.|TRBV6-1|TRBD1
CASRNYRGHEKLFF
TGTGCCAGCAGGAACTACAGGGGGCATGAAAAACTGTTTTTT
>14|TRBJ1-4|few|TRBV5-1|.
CASSRDTTNEKLFF
TGCGCCAGCAGCCGAGATACAACTAATGAAAAACTGTTTTTT
>16|TRBJ2-1|many|TRBV7-9|.
CASTHGSRGRIYEQFF
TGTGCCAGCACCCATGGGTCTAGGGGCCGTATATATGAGCAGTTCTTC
>14|TRBJ1-1|many|TRBV2|.
CASSGNPGLAEAFF
TGTGCCAGCAGTGGGAATCCGGGATTGGCTGAAGCTTTCTTT
>13|TRBJ1-5|.|TRBV20-1|.
CSAGAGSSQPQHF
TGCAGTGCAGGGGCGGGATCGAGTCAGCCCCAGCATTTT